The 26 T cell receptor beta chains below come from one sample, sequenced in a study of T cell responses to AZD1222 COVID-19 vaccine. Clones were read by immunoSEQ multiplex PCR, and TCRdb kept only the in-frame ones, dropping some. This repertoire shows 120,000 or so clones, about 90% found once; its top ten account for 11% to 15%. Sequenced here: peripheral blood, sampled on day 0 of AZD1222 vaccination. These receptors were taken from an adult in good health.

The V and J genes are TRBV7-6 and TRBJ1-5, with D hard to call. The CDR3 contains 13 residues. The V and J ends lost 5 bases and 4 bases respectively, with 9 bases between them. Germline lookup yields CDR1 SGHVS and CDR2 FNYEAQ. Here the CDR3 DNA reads TGTGCCAGCAGCAAAGCCCTGAATCAGCCCCAGCATTTT. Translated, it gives CASSKALNQPQHF. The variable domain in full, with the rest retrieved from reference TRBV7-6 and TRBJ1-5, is GAGVSQSPRYKVTKRGQDVALRCDPISGHVSLYWYRQALGQGPEFLTYFNYEAQQDKSGLPNDRFSAERPEGSISTLTIQRTEQRDSAMYRCASSKALNQPQHFGDGTRLSIL.

The CDR3 region is CASSDGTVYGYTF. As DNA, the CDR3 is TGTGCCAGCAGTGACGGCACAGTCTATGGCTACACCTTC. The V gene is TRBV2, the J gene TRBJ1-2; D uncertain. V shed 3 bases and J shed 4 bases, with 9 bases lying between them. Germline lookup yields CDR1 SNHLY and CDR2 FYNNEI. The CDR3 covers 13 residues. Supplemented by reference TRBV2 and TRBJ1-2, the full variable domain reads EPEVTQTPSHQVTQMGQEVILRCVPISNHLYFYWYRQILGQKVEFLVSFYNNEISEKSEIFDDQFSVERPDGSNFTLKIRSTKLEDSAMYFCASSDGTVYGYTFGSGTRLTVV.

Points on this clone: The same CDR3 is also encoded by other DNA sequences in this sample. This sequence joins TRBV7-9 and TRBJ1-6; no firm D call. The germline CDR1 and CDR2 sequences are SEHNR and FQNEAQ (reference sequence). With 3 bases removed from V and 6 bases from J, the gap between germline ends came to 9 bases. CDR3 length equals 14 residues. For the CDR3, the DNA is TGTGCCAGCAGCTTTCTCGGCCCTAATTCACCCCTCCACTTT. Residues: CASSFLGPNSPLHF.

The CDR3 loop reads CASSVAIGTGGQGFNYEQYF. The CDR3 DNA reads as TGTGCCAGCAGCGTAGCTATCGGGACAGGGGGACAGGGGTTCAACTACGAGCAGTACTTC. The chain carries TRBV9 and TRBJ2-7; 11 nucleotides agree with TRBD1. J lost 3 bases, V lost 0 bases, and 17 bases had no gene match. There are 20 residues in the CDR3. Germline CDR1 reads SGDLS; CDR2 reads YYNGEE.

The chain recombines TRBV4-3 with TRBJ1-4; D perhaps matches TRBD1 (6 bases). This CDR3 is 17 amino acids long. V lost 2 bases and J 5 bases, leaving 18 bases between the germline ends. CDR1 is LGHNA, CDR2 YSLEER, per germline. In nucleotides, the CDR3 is TGCGCCAGCAGCCAATCTGGAGGGGGACGGATGAATGAAAAACTGTTTTTT. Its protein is CASSQSGGGRMNEKLFF.

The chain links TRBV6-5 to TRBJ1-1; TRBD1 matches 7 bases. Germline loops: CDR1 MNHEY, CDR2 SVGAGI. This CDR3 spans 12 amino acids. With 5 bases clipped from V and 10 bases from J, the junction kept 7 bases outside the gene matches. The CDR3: CASSRDRLRAFF. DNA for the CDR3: TGTGCCAGCAGTAGGGACAGACTCAGAGCTTTCTTT.

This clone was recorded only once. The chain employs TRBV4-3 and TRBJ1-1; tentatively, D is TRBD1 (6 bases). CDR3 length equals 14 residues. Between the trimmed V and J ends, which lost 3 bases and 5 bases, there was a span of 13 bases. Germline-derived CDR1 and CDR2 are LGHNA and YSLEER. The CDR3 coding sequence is TGCGCCAGCAGCCACTCGTGGGGGCTTACTGAAGCTTTCTTT. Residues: CASSHSWGLTEAFF.

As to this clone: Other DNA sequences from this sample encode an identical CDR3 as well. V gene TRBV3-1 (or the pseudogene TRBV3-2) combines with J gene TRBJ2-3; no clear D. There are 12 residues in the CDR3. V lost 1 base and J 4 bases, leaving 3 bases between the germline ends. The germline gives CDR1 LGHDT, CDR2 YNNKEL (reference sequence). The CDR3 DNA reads TGTGCCAGCAGCCAAGTCTCAGATACGCAGTATTTT. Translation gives CASSQVSDTQYF.

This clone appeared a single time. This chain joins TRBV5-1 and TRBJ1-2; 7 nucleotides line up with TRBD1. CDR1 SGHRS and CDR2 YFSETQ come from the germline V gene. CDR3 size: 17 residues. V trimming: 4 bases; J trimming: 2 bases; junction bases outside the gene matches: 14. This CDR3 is CASSRETGSLVNYGYTF. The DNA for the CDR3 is TGCGCCAGCAGCAGGGAGACAGGGAGTCTGGTAAACTATGGCTACACCTTC.

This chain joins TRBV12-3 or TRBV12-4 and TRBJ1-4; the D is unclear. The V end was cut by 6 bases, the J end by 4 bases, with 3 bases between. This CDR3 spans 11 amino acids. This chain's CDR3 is CASSFNEKLFF. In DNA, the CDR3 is TGTGCCAGCAGCTTTAATGAAAAACTGTTTTTT.

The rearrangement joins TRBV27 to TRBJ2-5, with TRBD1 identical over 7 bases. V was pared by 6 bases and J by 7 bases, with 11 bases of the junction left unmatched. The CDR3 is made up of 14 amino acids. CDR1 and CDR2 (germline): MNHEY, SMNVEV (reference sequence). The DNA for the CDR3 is TGTGCCAGCAGACCAGGACAGGCTAGCCTGACCCAGTACTTC. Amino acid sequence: CASRPGQASLTQYF.

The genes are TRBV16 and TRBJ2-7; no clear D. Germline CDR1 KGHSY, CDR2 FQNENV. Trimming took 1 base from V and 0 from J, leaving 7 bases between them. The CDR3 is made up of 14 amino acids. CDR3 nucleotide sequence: TGTGCCAGCAGCCAATTGCTACTCTCCTACGAGCAGTACTTC. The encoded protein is CASSQLLLSYEQYF.

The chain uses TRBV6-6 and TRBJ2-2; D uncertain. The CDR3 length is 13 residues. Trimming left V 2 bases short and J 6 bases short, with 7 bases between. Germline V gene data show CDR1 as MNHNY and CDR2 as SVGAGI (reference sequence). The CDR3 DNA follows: TGTGCCAGCAGTTACCCCGGCTCCGGGGAGCTGTTTTTT. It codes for CASSYPGSGELFF.

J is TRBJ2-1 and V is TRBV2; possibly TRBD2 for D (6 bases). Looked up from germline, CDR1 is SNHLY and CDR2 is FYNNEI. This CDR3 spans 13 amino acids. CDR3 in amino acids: CATTGDPYNEQFF. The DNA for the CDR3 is TGTGCTACGACGGGGGACCCCTACAATGAGCAGTTCTTC.

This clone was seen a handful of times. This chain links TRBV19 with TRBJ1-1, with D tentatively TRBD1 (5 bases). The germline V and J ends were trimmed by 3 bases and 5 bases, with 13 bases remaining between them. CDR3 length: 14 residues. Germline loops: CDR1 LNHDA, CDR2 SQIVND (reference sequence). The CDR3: CASSIYGGETEAFF. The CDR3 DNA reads TGTGCCAGTAGTATTTATGGGGGGGAGACTGAAGCTTTCTTT.

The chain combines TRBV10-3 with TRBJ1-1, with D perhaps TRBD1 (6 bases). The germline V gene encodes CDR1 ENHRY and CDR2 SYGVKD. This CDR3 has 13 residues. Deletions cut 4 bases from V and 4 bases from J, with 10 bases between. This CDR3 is CAISGSQGTEAFF. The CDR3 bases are TGTGCCATCAGTGGTTCACAGGGCACTGAAGCTTTCTTT.

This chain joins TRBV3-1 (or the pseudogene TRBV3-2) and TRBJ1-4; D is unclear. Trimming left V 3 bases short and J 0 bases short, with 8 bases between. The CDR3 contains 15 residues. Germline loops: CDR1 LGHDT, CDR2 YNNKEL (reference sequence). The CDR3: CASSHRVATNEKLFF. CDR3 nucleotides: TGTGCCAGCAGCCATCGGGTTGCAACTAATGAAAAACTGTTTTTT.

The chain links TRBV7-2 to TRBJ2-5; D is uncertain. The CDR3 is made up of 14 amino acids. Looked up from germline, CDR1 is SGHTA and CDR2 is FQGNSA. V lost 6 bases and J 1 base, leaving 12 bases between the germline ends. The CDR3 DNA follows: TGTGCCAGCAGGCAGCAGGCGATCCAAGAGACCCAGTACTTC. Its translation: CASRQQAIQETQYF. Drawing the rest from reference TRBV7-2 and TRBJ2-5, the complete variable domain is GAGVSQSPSNKVTEKGKDVELRCDPISGHTALYWYRQSLGQGLEFLIYFQGNSAPDKSGLPSDRFSAERTGGSVSTLTIQRTQQEDSAVYLCASRQQAIQETQYFGPGTRLLVL.

CDR3: CASSSSGSNTGELFF. DNA for the CDR3: TGTGCCAGCAGCTCTAGCGGCTCGAACACCGGGGAGCTGTTTTTT. This chain links TRBV7-6 with TRBJ2-2, with 7 bases fitting TRBD2. Germline V gene sequence: CDR1 SGHVS, CDR2 FNYEAQ. Unmatched junction bases numbered 2, after V lost 4 bases and J lost 0 bases. The CDR3 sequence is 15 residues long.

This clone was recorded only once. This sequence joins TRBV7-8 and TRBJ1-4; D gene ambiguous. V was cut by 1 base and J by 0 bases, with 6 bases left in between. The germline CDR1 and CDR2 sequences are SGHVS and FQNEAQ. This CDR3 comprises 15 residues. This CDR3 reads CASSLGSATNEKLFF. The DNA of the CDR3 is TGTGCCAGCAGCTTAGGTTCAGCAACTAATGAAAAACTGTTTTTT.

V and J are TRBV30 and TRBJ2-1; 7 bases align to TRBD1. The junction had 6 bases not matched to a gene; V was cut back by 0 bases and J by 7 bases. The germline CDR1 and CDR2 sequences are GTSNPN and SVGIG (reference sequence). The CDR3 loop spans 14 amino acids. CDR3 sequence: CAWSVKQGRNEQFF. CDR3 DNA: TGTGCCTGGAGTGTAAAACAGGGGAGAAATGAGCAGTTCTTC.

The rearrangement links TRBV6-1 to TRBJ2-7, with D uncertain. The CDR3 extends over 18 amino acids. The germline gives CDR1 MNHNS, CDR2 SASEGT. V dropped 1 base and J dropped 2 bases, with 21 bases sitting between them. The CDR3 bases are TGTGCCAGCAGTGAAGACCCTGGGCTGTGGCTGTTCGCCTACGAGCAGTACTTC. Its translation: CASSEDPGLWLFAYEQYF.

CDR3 sequence (DNA): TGTGCCAGCTCCCGGACAAAGGAGAACACTGAAGCTTTCTTT. Translating gives CASSRTKENTEAFF. The chain employs TRBV18 and TRBJ1-1; D possibly corresponds to TRBD1 (5 bases). Trimming removed 6 bases at V and 1 base at J, with 12 bases between. Per the germline V gene, CDR1 is KGHSH and CDR2 is LQKENI. The CDR3 length is 14 residues.

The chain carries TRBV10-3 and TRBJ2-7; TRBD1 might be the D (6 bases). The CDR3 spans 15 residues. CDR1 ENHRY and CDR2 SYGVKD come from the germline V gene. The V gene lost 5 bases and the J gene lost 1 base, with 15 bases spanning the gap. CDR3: CAISQGGTGSYEQYF. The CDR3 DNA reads TGTGCCATCAGTCAGGGCGGTACAGGGTCCTACGAGCAGTACTTC.

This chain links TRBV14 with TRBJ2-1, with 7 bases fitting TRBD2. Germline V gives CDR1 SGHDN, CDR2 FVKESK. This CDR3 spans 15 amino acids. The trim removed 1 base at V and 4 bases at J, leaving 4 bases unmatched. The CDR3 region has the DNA TGTGCCAGCAGCCAAGTTGGAGCGGGGTACAATGAGCAGTTCTTC. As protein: CASSQVGAGYNEQFF.

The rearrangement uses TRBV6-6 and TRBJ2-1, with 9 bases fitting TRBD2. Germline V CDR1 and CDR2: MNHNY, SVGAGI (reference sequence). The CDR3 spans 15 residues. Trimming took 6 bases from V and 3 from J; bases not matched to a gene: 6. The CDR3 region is CASSPGTSSYNEQFF. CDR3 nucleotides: TGTGCCAGCAGCCCCGGGACTAGCAGCTACAATGAGCAGTTCTTC.